This TCR beta chain emerged from a study of CD8 T cells in ankylosing spondylitis. Study results and limitations: Ankylosing spondylitis blood appeared to be characterized by a TCR beta motif of about 8 highly homologous variants.

This clonotype was counted a few times. Its target is not known. CDR1 MNHEY and CDR2 SVGEGT come from the germline V gene. The CDR3 runs to 14 residues. Trimming removed 2 bases at V and 8 bases at J, with 15 bases between. Using its own MiXCR run on the 5' RACE reads, TCRdb lists one record per CDR3 protein. Of 85,000 to 100,000 distinct CDR3 sequences detected, about 8% appear once; the ten largest clones hold approximately 9.9%. The TCR originated in a male donor with ankylosing spondylitis or in good health (not recorded which). Input material: blood, either unsorted or a sorted T cell fraction (not recorded which). The genes are TRBV6-2 or TRBV6-3 and TRBJ1-1; D uncertain. Here the CDR3 reads CASSYEAPRREAFF. Written as DNA, the CDR3 is TGTGCCAGCAGTTACGAGGCACCCCGACGGGAAGCTTTCTTT.